The entry that follows covers one TCR beta chain sequence. Its cognate antigen is unknown. TCRdb's table, derived via immunoSEQ multiplex PCR, lists solely in-frame clones and lacks some. The table lists under 45,000 clones, 84% of them singletons. Trimming cost V 5 bases and J 0 bases, with 15 bases left between them. From germline, CDR1 is SGHNT and CDR2 YENEEA. The CDR3 contains 16 residues. This record comes from a study of OX40 agonist ivuxolimab in advanced cancers. The overall study: Patients were infused with ivuxolimab every 2 weeks at 0.01 to 10 mg/kg. In three patients, partial responses were observed, one with hepatocellular carcinoma and two with cutaneous melanoma.

Study-level results: People who partly responded at 0.1-3.0 mg/kg had some of the least clonal expansion seen.

Researchers took blood at baseline, on cycle 4 day 1, and on cycle 7 day 1. Sequenced here: CD4+ or CD8+ T cells sorted from blood, sampled in a trial of the OX40 agonist ivuxolimab. The origin of this receptor is an adult with an advanced solid tumor such as melanoma, head and neck, liver or kidney cancer. The gene calls are TRBV11-3 and TRBJ2-3; D possibly corresponds to TRBD1 (5 bases). Here the CDR3 reads CASSRPRQTSTDTQYF. Here the CDR3 DNA reads TGTGCCAGCAGCCGACCGAGACAGACCAGCACAGATACGCAGTATTTT.